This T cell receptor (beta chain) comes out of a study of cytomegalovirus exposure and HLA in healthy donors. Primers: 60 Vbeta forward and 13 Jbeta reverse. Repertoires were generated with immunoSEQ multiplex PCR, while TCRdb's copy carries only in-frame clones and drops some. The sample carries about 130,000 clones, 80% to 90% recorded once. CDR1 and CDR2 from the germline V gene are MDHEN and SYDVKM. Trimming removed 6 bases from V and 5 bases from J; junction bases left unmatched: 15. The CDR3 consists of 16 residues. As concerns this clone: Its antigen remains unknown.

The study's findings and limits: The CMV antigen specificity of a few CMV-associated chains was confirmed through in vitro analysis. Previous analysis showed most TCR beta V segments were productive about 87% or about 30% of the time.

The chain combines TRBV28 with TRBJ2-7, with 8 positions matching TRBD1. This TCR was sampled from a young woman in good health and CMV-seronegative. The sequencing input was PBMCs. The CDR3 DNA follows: TGTGCCAGCAGGCACTCAGCCAGGACAGGGACCCACGAGCAGTACTTC. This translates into CASRHSARTGTHEQYF.